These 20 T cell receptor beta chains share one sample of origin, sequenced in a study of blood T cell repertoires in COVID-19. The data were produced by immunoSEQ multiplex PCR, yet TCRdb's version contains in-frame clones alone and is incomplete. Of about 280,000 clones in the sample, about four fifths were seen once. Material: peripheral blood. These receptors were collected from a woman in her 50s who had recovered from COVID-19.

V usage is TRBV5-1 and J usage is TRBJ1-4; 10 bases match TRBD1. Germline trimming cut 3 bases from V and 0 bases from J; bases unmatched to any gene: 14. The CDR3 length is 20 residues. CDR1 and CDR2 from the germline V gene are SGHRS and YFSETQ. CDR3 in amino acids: CASSSGAGTGEIATNEKLFF. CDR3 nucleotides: TGCGCCAGCAGCTCGGGGGCCGGGACAGGGGAGATTGCAACTAATGAAAAACTGTTTTTT.

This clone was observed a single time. The CDR3 nucleotides read TGTGCCAGCAGTTACCTGGAGGCCAGGAATGAGCAGTTCTTC. This codes for CASSYLEARNEQFF. The chain recombines TRBV6-5 with TRBJ2-1, with D maybe TRBD2 (5 bases). In germline, CDR1 is MNHEY, CDR2 SVGAGI. This CDR3 comprises 14 residues. Trimming cost V 2 bases and J 7 bases, with 12 bases left between them.

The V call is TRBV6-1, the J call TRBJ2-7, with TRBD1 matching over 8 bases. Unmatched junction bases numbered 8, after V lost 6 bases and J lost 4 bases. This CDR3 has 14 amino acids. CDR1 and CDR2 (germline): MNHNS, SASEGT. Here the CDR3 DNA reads TGTGCCAGCAGGAGAGGACAGGGCTTTTACGAGCAGTACTTC. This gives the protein CASRRGQGFYEQYF.

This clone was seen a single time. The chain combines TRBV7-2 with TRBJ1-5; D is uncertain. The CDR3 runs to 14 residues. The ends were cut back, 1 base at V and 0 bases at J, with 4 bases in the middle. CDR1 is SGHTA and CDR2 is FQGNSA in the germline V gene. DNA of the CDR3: TGTGCCAGCAGCTTAGGGCATAGCAATCAGCCCCAGCATTTT. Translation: CASSLGHSNQPQHF.

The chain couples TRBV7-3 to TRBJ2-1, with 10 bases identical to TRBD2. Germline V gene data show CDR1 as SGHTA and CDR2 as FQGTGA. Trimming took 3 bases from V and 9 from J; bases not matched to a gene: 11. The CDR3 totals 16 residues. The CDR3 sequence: CASSFASGRAVGEQFF. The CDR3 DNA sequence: TGTGCCAGCAGCTTTGCCAGCGGGAGGGCTGTGGGTGAGCAGTTCTTC.

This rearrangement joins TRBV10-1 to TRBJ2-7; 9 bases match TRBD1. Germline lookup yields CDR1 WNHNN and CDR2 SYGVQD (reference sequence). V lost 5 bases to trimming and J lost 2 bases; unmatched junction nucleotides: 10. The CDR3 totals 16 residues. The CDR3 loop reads CASSKTQGASPYEQYF. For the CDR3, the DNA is TGCGCCAGCAGTAAGACACAGGGGGCCTCCCCCTACGAGCAGTACTTC.

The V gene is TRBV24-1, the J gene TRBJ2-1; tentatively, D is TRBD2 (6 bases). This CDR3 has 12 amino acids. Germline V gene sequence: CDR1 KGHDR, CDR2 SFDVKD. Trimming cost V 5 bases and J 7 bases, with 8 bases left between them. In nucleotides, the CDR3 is TGTGCCACCAGTGGCCTAGCGAATGAGCAGTTCTTC. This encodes CATSGLANEQFF.

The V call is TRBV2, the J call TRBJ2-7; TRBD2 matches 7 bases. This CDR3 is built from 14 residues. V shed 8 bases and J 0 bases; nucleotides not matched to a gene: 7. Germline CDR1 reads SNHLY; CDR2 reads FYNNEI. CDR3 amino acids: CASRGLADSYEQYF. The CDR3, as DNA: TGTGCCAGCCGAGGTCTAGCGGACTCCTACGAGCAGTACTTC.

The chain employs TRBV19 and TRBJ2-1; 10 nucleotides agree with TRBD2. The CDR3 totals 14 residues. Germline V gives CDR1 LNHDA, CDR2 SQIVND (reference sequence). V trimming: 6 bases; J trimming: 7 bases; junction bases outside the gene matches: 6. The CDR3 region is CASRSTSGWNEQFF. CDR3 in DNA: TGTGCCAGTAGGTCGACTAGCGGGTGGAATGAGCAGTTCTTC.

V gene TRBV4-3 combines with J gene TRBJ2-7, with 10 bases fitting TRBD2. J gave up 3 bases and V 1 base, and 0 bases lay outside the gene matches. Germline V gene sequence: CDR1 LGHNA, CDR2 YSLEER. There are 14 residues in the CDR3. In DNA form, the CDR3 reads TGCGCCAGCAGCCAAGGGACTAGCGGCTACGAGCAGTACTTC. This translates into CASSQGTSGYEQYF.

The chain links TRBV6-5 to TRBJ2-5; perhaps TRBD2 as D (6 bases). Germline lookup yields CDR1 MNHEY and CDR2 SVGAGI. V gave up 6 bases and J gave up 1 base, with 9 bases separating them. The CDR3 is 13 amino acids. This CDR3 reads CASRIAVQETQYF. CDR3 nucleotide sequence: TGTGCCAGCAGGATAGCGGTCCAAGAGACCCAGTACTTC.

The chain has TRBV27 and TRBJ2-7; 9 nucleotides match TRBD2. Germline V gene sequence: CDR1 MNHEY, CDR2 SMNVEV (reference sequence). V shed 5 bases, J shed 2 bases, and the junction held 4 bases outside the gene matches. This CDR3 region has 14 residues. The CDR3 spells CASSEGLAPYEQYF. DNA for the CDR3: TGTGCCAGCAGTGAGGGACTAGCCCCCTACGAGCAGTACTTC.

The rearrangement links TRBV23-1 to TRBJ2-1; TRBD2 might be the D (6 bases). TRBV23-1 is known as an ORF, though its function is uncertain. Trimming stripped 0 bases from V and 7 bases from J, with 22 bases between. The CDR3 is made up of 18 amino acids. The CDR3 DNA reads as TGCGCCAGCAGTCAATCGCCCAATTGCGGGGCGAGGAGGAATGAGCAGTTCTTC. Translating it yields CASSQSPNCGARRNEQFF.

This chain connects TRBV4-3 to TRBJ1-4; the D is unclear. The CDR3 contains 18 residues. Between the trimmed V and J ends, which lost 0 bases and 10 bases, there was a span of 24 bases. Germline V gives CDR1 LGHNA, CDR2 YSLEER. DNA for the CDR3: TGCGCCAGCAGCCAAGATTGGGCGGGTATAAACCCCGAGGGAAAACTGTTTTTT. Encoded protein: CASSQDWAGINPEGKLFF.

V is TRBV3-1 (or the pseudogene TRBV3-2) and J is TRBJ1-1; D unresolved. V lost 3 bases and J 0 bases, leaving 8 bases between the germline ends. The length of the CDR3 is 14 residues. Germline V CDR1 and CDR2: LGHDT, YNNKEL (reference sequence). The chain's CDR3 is CASSHTGMNTEAFF. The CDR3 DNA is TGTGCCAGCAGCCATACCGGGATGAACACTGAAGCTTTCTTT.

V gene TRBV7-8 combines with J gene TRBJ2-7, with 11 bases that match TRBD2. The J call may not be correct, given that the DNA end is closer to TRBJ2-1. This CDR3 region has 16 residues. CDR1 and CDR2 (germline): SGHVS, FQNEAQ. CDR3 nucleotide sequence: TGTGCCAGCAGCTTTCTAGCGGGGGGTGTATACAATGAGCAGTTCTTC. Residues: CASSFLAGGVYNEQFF.

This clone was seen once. The CDR3 region is CASSQTPGQRETQYF. DNA of the CDR3: TGCGCCAGCAGCCAAACCCCGGGACAGCGAGAGACCCAGTACTTC. The rearrangement links TRBV4-3 to TRBJ2-5; 7 bases are shared with TRBD1. V trimming: 2 bases; J trimming: 4 bases; junction bases outside the gene matches: 7. The germline CDR1 and CDR2 sequences are LGHNA and YSLEER. CDR3 length: 15 residues.

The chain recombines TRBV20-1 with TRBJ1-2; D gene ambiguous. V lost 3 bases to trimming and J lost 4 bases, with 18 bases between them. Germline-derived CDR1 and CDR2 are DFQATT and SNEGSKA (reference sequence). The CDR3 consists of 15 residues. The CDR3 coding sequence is TGCAGTGCTAGTAGAAGAGGAACAAGATCCTATGGCTACACCTTC. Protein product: CSASRRGTRSYGYTF.

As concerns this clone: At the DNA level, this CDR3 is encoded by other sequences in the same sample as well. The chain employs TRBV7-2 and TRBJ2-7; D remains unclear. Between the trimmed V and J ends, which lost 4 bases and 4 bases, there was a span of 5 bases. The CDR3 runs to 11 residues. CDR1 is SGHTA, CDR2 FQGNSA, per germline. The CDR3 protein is CASSSTYEQYF. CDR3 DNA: TGTGCCAGCAGCTCCACTTACGAGCAGTACTTC.

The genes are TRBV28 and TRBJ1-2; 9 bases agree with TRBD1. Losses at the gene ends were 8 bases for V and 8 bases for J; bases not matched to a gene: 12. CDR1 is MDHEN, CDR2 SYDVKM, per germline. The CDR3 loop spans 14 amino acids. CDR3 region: CASSPLDRGDGYTF. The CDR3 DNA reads TGTGCCAGCTCCCCTTTGGACAGGGGAGACGGCTACACCTTC.